This T cell receptor beta chain emerged from a study of shared clonotypes between healthy human individuals. Study-level information: Donors consisted of a couple of women and three men between 18 and 49. General study results and limits: Blood was the sole source, and tissue repertoires probably differ.

Sequencing was performed with immunoSEQ multiplex PCR; in TCRdb, only in-frame clones are kept and a portion is missing. Of around 1.9 million clones listed, 93% are singletons. Regarding this clone: The antigen is not known.

Naive CD8 cells lacked CD45RO, underwent positive selection for CCR7 and left out terminally differentiated effector memory CD45RA+ cells. The CDR3 is 14 amino acids. CDR1 SGHNT and CDR2 YENEEA come from the germline V gene. Trimming took 4 bases from V and 7 from J; bases not matched to a gene: 3. The sample consisted of naive CD8+ T cells from PBMCs. V usage is TRBV11-3 and J usage is TRBJ2-1; TRBD1 matches 11 bases. The receptor was isolated from a man aged 18 to 30 in good health. Some clones in this sample may be carry-over from other donors' samples. CDR3 nucleotides: TGTGCCAGCAGCTCCGGGACAGGGGGAAATGAGCAGTTCTTC. This gives the protein CASSSGTGGNEQFF.